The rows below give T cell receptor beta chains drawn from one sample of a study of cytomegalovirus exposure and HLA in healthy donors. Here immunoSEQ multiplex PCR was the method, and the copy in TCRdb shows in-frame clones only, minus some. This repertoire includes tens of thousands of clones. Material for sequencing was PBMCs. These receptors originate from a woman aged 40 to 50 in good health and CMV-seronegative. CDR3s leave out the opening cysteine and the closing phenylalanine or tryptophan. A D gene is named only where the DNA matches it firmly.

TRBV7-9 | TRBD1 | ASSLETGGTEAF
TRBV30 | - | AWGKWVWGPAGNEQF
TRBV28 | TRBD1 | ASSIPGQGGLKPQH
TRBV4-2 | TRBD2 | ASSPRGGNEQF
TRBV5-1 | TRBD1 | VSTGVNTEAF
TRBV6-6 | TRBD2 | ASSYSIERELEQF
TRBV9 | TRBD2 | ASGGDGLAGGFSYEQY
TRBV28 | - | ASSPPPGPNYGYT
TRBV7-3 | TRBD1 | ASSTPGQGRLNYGYT
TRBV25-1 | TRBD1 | ASSDFSGTGAYEQY
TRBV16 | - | ASSQNRENEQY
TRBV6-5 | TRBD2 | ASSYRPSGVYNEQF
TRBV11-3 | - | ASSPTQGGELF
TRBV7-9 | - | ASSRGGGI
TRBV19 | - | ASTSPSVRERYGYT
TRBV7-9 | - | ASSLATAMNTEAF
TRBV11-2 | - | ASNPGVTGNTIY
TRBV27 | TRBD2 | ASPAVSGRHLRGSEQY
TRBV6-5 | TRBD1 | ASRGTGVYGYT
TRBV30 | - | AWSRVGYEQY
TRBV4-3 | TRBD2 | ASSQDAGGPANEQF
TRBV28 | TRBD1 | ASSSSGTGDEQY
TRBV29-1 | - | SVGGRVNTEAF
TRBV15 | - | ATSRDLVGASYGYT
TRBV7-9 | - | ASSPREGEAF
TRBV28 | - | ASSPSPETQY
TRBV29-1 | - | SVDREGGQPQH
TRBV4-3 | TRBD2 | ASSQEASGKNIQY
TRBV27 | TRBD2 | ASSLAGVSYEQY
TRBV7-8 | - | ASSPSSGGDYGYT
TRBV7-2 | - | ASSLVVATNEQF
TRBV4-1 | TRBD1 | ASSQEVDRTWRYT
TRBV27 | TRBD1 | ASSLFPRGRGPGEQY
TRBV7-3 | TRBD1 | ASSLIRDRGFNEQF
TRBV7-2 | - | ASSLVWQGNGELF